This T cell receptor beta chain was recovered during a study of T-cell reconstitution after alpha-beta-depleted transplantation in children. This clonotype was counted ten times or more. Antigen unknown. Overall study results and limits: Diversity of TCRbeta at day 60 was high in some patients, arising from surviving recipient T cells and thymic progenitors. Alpha-beta T cells present about two months after transplant were reported to originate from several hundred expanded graft clones. It was newly produced T cells that mostly accounted for T-cell counts and diversity one year after transplant.

The V gene's germline CDR1 is SGHTA and CDR2 FQGNSA. CDR3 length equals 16 residues. With 2 bases clipped from V and 1 base from J, the junction kept 3 bases outside the gene matches. Preparation of the TCRbeta library was carried out with unique molecular identifiers. TCRdb used MiXCR to reprocess the PCR reads, holding one entry per CDR3 protein. This repertoire shows approximately 500,000 distinct CDR3 sequences, roughly a tenth found once; its top ten account for just over 2%. The material was PBMCs, obtained before TCRalphabeta/CD19-depleted stem cell transplant. The clonotype originates from a child aged 2 to 10 with inherited bone marrow failure, due to receive a stem cell transplant. The chain links TRBV7-2 to TRBJ2-5; TRBD1 matches at 11 bases. The DNA for the CDR3 is TGTGCCAGCAGCTTATGGGGGACAGGGGGCCAAGAGACCCAGTACTTC. Translating gives CASSLWGTGGQETQYF.